Presented here are 31 T cell receptor beta chains from one specimen sequenced in a study of response to subunit inactivated influenza vaccine. TCRdb redid the calling of the RT-PCR reads with MiXCR, one entry per CDR3 protein. Altogether roughly 170,000 distinct CDR3 sequences are present, about 9% being singletons, with the ten largest covering around 9.9%. The sample consisted of non-naive T cells sorted from PBMCs, taken on the day of vaccination. The receptors originated from a man aged 50 or older who received an inactivated influenza vaccine.

A few counts support this clonotype. The J gene is TRBJ2-2, the V gene TRBV11-3; a weak D match, TRBD1 (5 bases). CDR1 is SGHNT and CDR2 is YENEEA in the germline V gene. The CDR3 spans 14 residues. V lost 3 bases, J lost 1 base, and 6 bases lay in between. The CDR3 here is CASSFQGNTGELFF. The CDR3 DNA reads TGTGCCAGCAGCTTTCAGGGGAACACCGGGGAGCTGTTTTTT.

Ten or more counts support this clonotype. This chain joins TRBV6-1 and TRBJ1-1, with D hard to call. The V gene lost 6 bases and the J gene lost 3 bases, with 11 bases spanning the gap. The length of the CDR3 is 13 residues. CDR1 is MNHNS and CDR2 is SASEGT in the germline V gene. CDR3 in DNA: TGTGCCAGCAGGCCGGGAACCTACACTGAAGCTTTCTTT. Encoded protein: CASRPGTYTEAFF.

This clonotype was recorded many times. The rearrangement uses TRBV4-3 and TRBJ1-6; possibly TRBD1 for D (6 bases). This CDR3 has 14 residues. CDR1 and CDR2 (germline): LGHNA, YSLEER. With 0 bases removed from V and 10 bases from J, the gap between germline ends came to 10 bases. DNA for the CDR3: TGCGCCAGCAGCCAAGAGGGGGGGCGGTCACCCCTCCACTTT. Protein: CASSQEGGRSPLHF.

This clonotype turned up a few times. V gene TRBV9 combines with J gene TRBJ2-2, with D tentatively TRBD2 (5 bases). The CDR3 extends over 14 amino acids. V was pared by 0 bases and J by 7 bases, with 10 bases between. The germline V gene has CDR1 SGDLS and CDR2 YYNGEE. The CDR3 sequence: CASSVDPGSGELFF. The CDR3 DNA is TGTGCCAGCAGCGTAGATCCGGGGAGCGGGGAGCTGTTTTTT.

This clonotype was picked up many times. The chain couples TRBV20-1 to TRBJ2-3; the D is unclear. V lost 6 bases and J lost 2, with 6 bases in between. The CDR3 length is 11 residues. Germline CDR1 is DFQATT and CDR2 is SNEGSKA (reference sequence). CDR3 DNA sequence: TGCAGTGCCGCCCTCACAGATACGCAGTATTTT. Its translation: CSAALTDTQYF.

This clonotype was detected many times. The chain employs TRBV7-9 and TRBJ1-2; 9 bases fit TRBD1. The trim removed 5 bases at V and 4 bases at J, leaving 8 bases unmatched. This CDR3 spans 15 amino acids. Germline V gene data show CDR1 as SEHNR and CDR2 as FQNEAQ (reference sequence). The CDR3 bases are TGTGCCAGCAGCCCGCAGGGACAGGGCTTCTATGGCTACACCTTC. Its protein is CASSPQGQGFYGYTF.

This chain links TRBV25-1 with TRBJ1-2; D is undetermined. Germline assignment: CDR1 MGHDK and CDR2 SYGVNS. The length of the CDR3 is 13 residues. V was shortened by 6 bases and J by 4 bases, with 12 bases between the two germline ends. The CDR3 is CASSPDLGYGYTF. The CDR3 coding sequence is TGTGCCAGCAGCCCGGATCTGGGCTATGGCTACACCTTC.

This clonotype was picked up a small number of times. J is TRBJ1-1 and V is TRBV5-5; D not resolved. Trimming cost V 4 bases and J 1 base, with 11 bases left between them. CDR1 SGHKS and CDR2 YYEKEE come from the germline V gene (reference sequence). The CDR3 has 14 amino acids. The CDR3 sequence is CASSITVTNTEAFF. The CDR3 DNA follows: TGTGCCAGCAGCATAACAGTGACGAACACTGAAGCTTTCTTT.

This clonotype came up a few times. The rearrangement uses TRBV7-9 and TRBJ1-2; 8 nucleotides line up with TRBD1. The CDR3 is 14 amino acids. CDR1 and CDR2 (germline): SEHNR, FQNEAQ (reference sequence). J gave up 4 bases and V 5 bases, and 6 bases lay outside the gene matches. The chain's CDR3 is CASSKGQGFYGYTF. The CDR3 bases are TGTGCCAGCAGCAAAGGACAGGGCTTCTATGGCTACACCTTC.

In this sample, this clonotype turned up a few times. J is TRBJ2-5 and V is TRBV15, with 8 nucleotides matching TRBD1. CDR1 and CDR2 (germline): LNHNV, YYDKDF (reference sequence). J gave up 3 bases and V 2 bases, and 8 bases lay outside the gene matches. The CDR3 covers 16 residues. The CDR3: CATSRRRMTGEETQYF. The CDR3 DNA reads TGTGCCACCAGCAGACGTAGGATGACAGGGGAAGAGACCCAGTACTTC.

This clonotype was counted between two and nine times. The V gene is TRBV28, the J gene TRBJ1-1; tentatively, D is TRBD1 (5 bases). Germline-derived CDR1 and CDR2 are MDHEN and SYDVKM. The ends were cut back, 7 bases at V and 3 bases at J, with 15 bases in the middle. The CDR3 totals 14 residues. CDR3 protein: CASTRGGEYTEAFF. DNA of the CDR3: TGTGCCAGCACCCGGGGGGGAGAGTACACTGAAGCTTTCTTT.

This clonotype was recorded a few times. The chain links TRBV9 to TRBJ2-7; no clear D gene. Germline lookup yields CDR1 SGDLS and CDR2 YYNGEE. The CDR3 has 15 residues. Trimming shortened V by 0 bases and J by 3 bases, and 13 bases separated the two germline ends. Written as DNA, the CDR3 is TGTGCCAGCAGCGTAGCAGCGCAGCCGGGCTACGAGCAGTACTTC. Translated: CASSVAAQPGYEQYF.

This clonotype was seen a handful of times. The chain has TRBV6-1 and TRBJ2-3; no definite D call. Trimming stripped 8 bases from V and 5 bases from J, with 14 bases between. Germline-derived CDR1 and CDR2 are MNHNS and SASEGT. The CDR3 has 13 residues. The CDR3 bases are TGTGCCAGCGAAGGGCCCCCCGAAGATACGCAGTATTTT. It specifies CASEGPPEDTQYF.

A few counts support this clonotype. The V call is TRBV12-3 or TRBV12-4, the J call TRBJ1-2, with a tentative D call TRBD1 (6 bases). V was trimmed by 4 bases and J by 4 bases, leaving 19 bases between them. The CDR3 is 16 residues long. CDR3 protein: CASSSGTLSVRYGYTF. Written as DNA, the CDR3 is TGTGCCAGCAGTTCCGGGACACTATCAGTTCGCTATGGCTACACCTTC.

In this sample, this clonotype turned up a few times. The V and J genes are TRBV6-2 or TRBV6-3 and TRBJ2-1, with 13 bases matching TRBD2. The CDR3 consists of 14 residues. Germline CDR1 MNHEY, CDR2 SVGEGT. Losses at the gene ends were 8 bases for V and 4 bases for J; bases not matched to a gene: 2. The CDR3 is CASLGLAGYNEQFF. In DNA form, the CDR3 reads TGTGCCAGCTTGGGACTAGCGGGATACAATGAGCAGTTCTTC.

V and J are TRBV7-2 and TRBJ1-4; no firm D call. Germline CDR1 reads SGHTA; CDR2 reads FQGNSA. Trimming took 6 bases from V and 3 from J, leaving 14 bases between them. CDR3 length: 15 amino acids. For the CDR3, the DNA is TGTGCCAGCAGTTGGCGGGCGGCGGCTAATGAAAAACTGTTTTTT. Translated, it gives CASSWRAAANEKLFF. The entire variable domain, with the rest obtained from reference TRBV7-2 and TRBJ1-4, is as follows: GAGVSQSPSNKVTEKGKDVELRCDPISGHTALYWYRQSLGQGLEFLIYFQGNSAPDKSGLPSDRFSAERTGGSVSTLTIQRTQQEDSAVYLCASSWRAAANEKLFFGSGTQLSVL.

The CDR3 here is CASKYGVDIYGYTF. Here the CDR3 DNA reads TGTGCCAGCAAGTACGGGGTGGATATCTATGGCTACACCTTC. The V call is TRBV12-3 or TRBV12-4, the J call TRBJ1-2, with D unclear. V was trimmed by 7 bases and J by 4 bases, leaving 16 bases between them. The CDR3 runs 14 residues.

This clonotype has only a few counts. V usage is TRBV7-2 and J usage is TRBJ1-2; the match to TRBD1 covers 10 bases. The length of the CDR3 is 16 residues. Per germline, CDR1 SGHTA and CDR2 FQGNSA. Trimming removed 5 bases from V and 4 bases from J; junction bases left unmatched: 10. CDR3 residues: CASSNTRTGGTYGYTF. The CDR3 bases are TGTGCCAGCAGCAACACCCGGACAGGGGGAACCTATGGCTACACCTTC.

V gene TRBV28 combines with J gene TRBJ1-2; 10 bases line up with TRBD1. CDR1 and CDR2 (germline): MDHEN, SYDVKM. The length of the CDR3 is 14 residues. The V and J ends lost 3 bases and 4 bases, in that order; junction bases with no gene match: 2. CDR3 region: CASSLGQGIYGYTF. DNA for the CDR3: TGTGCCAGCAGTTTGGGACAGGGGATCTATGGCTACACCTTC.

V is TRBV5-1 and J is TRBJ2-3; 11 nucleotides line up with TRBD2. Per germline, CDR1 SGHRS and CDR2 YFSETQ. V dropped 1 base and J dropped 3; count of bases not matched to a gene: 4. CDR3 length: 16 residues. DNA for the CDR3: TGCGCCAGCAGCTTGTCACTAGCGGGAGCTACAGATACGCAGTATTTT. Its protein product is CASSLSLAGATDTQYF.

The chain joins TRBV7-2 to TRBJ1-2, with D unresolved. Deletions cut 4 bases from V and 5 bases from J, with 8 bases between. The CDR3 contains 12 residues. CDR1 is SGHTA and CDR2 is FQGNSA in the germline V gene. CDR3 loop: CASSSGPYGYTF. The CDR3 DNA sequence: TGTGCCAGCAGCTCTGGACCTTATGGCTACACCTTC.

Comment on this clonotype: The junction shows a germline mismatch at one end, possibly a read error. This chain uses TRBV7-2 with TRBJ1-4, with unresolved D. Looked up from germline, CDR1 is SGHTA and CDR2 is FQGNSA. This CDR3 region has 14 residues. CDR3 region: CAISLGQPNEKLFF. CDR3 in DNA: TGTGCCATCAGCTTGGGTCAGCCCAATGAAAAACTGTTTTTT.

This clonotype was seen repeatedly, ten times or more. V usage is TRBV7-2 and J usage is TRBJ2-1; 9 bases are a match to TRBD2. Per germline, CDR1 SGHTA and CDR2 FQGNSA. J was trimmed by 8 bases and V by 5 bases; bases with no gene match: 7. This CDR3 comprises 14 residues. As DNA, the CDR3 is TGTGCCAGCAGCCGGACGACTAGCGGTTATGAGCAGTTCTTC. This gives the protein CASSRTTSGYEQFF.

This clonotype was detected ten times or more. V usage is TRBV7-2 and J usage is TRBJ1-4, with TRBD1 as a possible D gene (6 bases). The CDR3 contains 15 residues. Germline CDR1 and CDR2: SGHTA and FQGNSA. V gave up 3 bases and J gave up 8 bases, with 16 bases separating them. The DNA for the CDR3 is TGTGCCAGCAGCTTGGTCCAGGGGATTGGAGAAAAACTGTTTTTT. The encoded protein is CASSLVQGIGEKLFF. The complete variable domain, with remaining parts taken from reference TRBV7-2 and TRBJ1-4, reads GAGVSQSPSNKVTEKGKDVELRCDPISGHTALYWYRQSLGQGLEFLIYFQGNSAPDKSGLPSDRFSAERTGGSVSTLTIQRTQQEDSAVYLCASSLVQGIGEKLFFGSGTQLSVL.

This clonotype has ten or more counts. The chain combines TRBV5-1 with TRBJ1-6; D call uncertain. This CDR3 region has 15 residues. Looked up from germline, CDR1 is SGHRS and CDR2 is YFSETQ. With 0 bases removed from V and 6 bases from J, the gap between germline ends came to 10 bases. The CDR3 reads CASSLDWGVNSPLHF. CDR3 DNA: TGCGCCAGCAGCTTGGATTGGGGTGTTAATTCACCCCTCCACTTT. The complete variable domain, with remaining parts taken from reference TRBV5-1 and TRBJ1-6, reads KAGVTQTPRYLIKTRGQQVTLSCSPISGHRSVSWYQQTPGQGLQFLFEYFSETQRNKGNFPGRFSGRQFSNSRSEMNVSTLELGDSALYLCASSLDWGVNSPLHFGNGTRLTVT.

In its sample, this clonotype was seen many times. Germline and junction disagree at one end, which may indicate a read error. The chain links TRBV12-3 or TRBV12-4 to TRBJ2-2, with TRBD2 matching 11 bases. This CDR3 contains 15 residues. The CDR3: CASSLAGGNTGELFF. CDR3 bases: TGTGCCAGCAGTCTAGCGGGGGGGAACACCGGGGAGCTGTTTTTT.

Ten or more counts support this clonotype. The chain uses TRBV3-1 and TRBJ2-5; 8 nucleotides agree with TRBD1. V shed 1 base, J shed 5 bases, and the junction held 3 bases outside the gene matches. Germline assignment: CDR1 LGHDT and CDR2 YNNKEL (reference sequence). This CDR3 has 14 amino acids. CDR3 amino acids: CASSQGRGLETQYF. CDR3 nucleotides: TGTGCCAGCAGCCAAGGCAGGGGGCTGGAGACCCAGTACTTC.

The chain has TRBV4-2 and TRBJ2-4; D is perhaps TRBD1 or TRBD2 (6 bases each). The germline gives CDR1 LGHNA, CDR2 YNFKEQ. Trimming took 4 bases from V and 0 from J, leaving 16 bases between them. CDR3 length: 17 residues. In DNA, the CDR3 is TGTGCCAGCAGCCGGGGGGACATGGGCCTAGCCAAAAACATTCAGTACTTC. As protein: CASSRGDMGLAKNIQYF.

By share, this clonotype counts as medium-sized. The CDR3 coding sequence is TGTGCCAGCAGCCCTTGGACAGGGCCGTCATCCTACGAGCAGTACTTC. Residues: CASSPWTGPSSYEQYF. The genes are TRBV7-2 and TRBJ2-7, with 8 bases lining up with TRBD1. The V gene end was trimmed by 5 bases and the J gene end by 1 base; junction bases not matched to a gene: 10. Germline V gene data show CDR1 as SGHTA and CDR2 as FQGNSA. The CDR3 extends over 16 amino acids. Combining the CDR3 with reference TRBV7-2 and TRBJ2-7 gives the whole variable domain GAGVSQSPSNKVTEKGKDVELRCDPISGHTALYWYRQSLGQGLEFLIYFQGNSAPDKSGLPSDRFSAERTGGSVSTLTIQRTQQEDSAVYLCASSPWTGPSSYEQYFGPGTRLTVT.

This rearrangement joins TRBV10-3 to TRBJ2-1, with TRBD2 identical over 12 bases. J lost 0 bases, V lost 6 bases, and 6 bases had no gene match. The CDR3 runs 17 residues. Germline values: CDR1 ENHRY, CDR2 SYGVKD. The CDR3 loop reads CAIRGLAGPGSYNEQFF. CDR3 coding DNA: TGTGCCATCAGAGGACTAGCGGGGCCCGGCTCCTACAATGAGCAGTTCTTC.

This clonotype was counted at least ten times. J is TRBJ2-3 and V is TRBV5-1, with D possibly matching TRBD1 (6 bases). Trimming pared 4 bases from V and 6 bases from J, leaving 15 bases between. The V gene's germline CDR1 is SGHRS and CDR2 YFSETQ. CDR3 size: 14 residues. DNA for the CDR3: TGCGCCAGCAGCCGGAGAACAGGGCTGGATACGCAGTATTTT. It translates to CASSRRTGLDTQYF.